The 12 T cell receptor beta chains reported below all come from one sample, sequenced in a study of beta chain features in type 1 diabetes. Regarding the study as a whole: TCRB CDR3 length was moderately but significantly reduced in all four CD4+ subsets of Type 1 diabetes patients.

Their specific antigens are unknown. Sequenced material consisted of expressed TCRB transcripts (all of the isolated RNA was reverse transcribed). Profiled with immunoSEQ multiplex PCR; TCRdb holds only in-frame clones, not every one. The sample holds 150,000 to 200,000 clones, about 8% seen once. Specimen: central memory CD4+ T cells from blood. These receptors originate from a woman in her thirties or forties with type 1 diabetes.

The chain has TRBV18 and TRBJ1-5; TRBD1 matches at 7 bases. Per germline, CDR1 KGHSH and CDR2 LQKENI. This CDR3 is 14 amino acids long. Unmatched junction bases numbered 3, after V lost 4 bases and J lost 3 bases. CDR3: CASSQGAFNQPQHF. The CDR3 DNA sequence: TGTGCCAGCTCACAGGGGGCCTTCAATCAGCCCCAGCATTTT.

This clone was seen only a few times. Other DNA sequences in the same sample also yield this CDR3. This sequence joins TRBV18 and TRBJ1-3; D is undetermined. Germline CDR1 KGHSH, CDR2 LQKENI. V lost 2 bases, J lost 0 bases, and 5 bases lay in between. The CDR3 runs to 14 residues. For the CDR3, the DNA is TGTGCCAGCTCACCAGGTAGCTCTGGAAACACCATATATTTT. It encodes CASSPGSSGNTIYF.

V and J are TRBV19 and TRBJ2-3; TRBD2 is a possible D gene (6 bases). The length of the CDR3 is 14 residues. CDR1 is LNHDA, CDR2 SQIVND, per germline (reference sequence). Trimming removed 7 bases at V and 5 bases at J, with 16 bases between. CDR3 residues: CASKKPSEGDTQYF. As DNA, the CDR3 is TGTGCCAGTAAAAAGCCTAGCGAAGGAGATACGCAGTATTTT. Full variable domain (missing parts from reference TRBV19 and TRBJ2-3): DGGITQSPKYLFRKEGQNVTLSCEQNLNHDAMYWYRQDPGQGLRLIYYSQIVNDFQKGDIAEGYSVSREKKESFPLTVTSAQKNPTAFYLCASKKPSEGDTQYFGPGTRLTVL.

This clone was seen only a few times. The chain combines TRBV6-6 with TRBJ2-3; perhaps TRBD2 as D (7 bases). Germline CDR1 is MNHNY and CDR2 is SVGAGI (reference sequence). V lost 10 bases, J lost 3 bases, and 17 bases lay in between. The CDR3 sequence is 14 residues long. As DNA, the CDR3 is TGTGCCACCCGCGGGGGCGCGGTAACAGATACGCAGTATTTT. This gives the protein CATRGGAVTDTQYF.

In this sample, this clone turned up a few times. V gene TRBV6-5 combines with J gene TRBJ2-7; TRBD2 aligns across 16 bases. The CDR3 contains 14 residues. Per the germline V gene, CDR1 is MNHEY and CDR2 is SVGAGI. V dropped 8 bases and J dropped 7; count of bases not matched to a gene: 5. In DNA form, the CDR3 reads TGTGCCAGCTTGGGGACTAGCGGGAGGGGAGAGCAGTACTTC. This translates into CASLGTSGRGEQYF.

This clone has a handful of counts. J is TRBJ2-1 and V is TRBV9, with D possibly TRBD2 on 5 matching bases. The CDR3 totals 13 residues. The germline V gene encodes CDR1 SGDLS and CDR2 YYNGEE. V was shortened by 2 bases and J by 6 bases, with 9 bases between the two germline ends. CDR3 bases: TGTGCCAGCAGCGTGGGGAGCAGCAATGAGCAGTTCTTC. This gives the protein CASSVGSSNEQFF. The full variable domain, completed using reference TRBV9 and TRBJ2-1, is DSGVTQTPKHLITATGQRVTLRCSPRSGDLSVYWYQQSLDQGLQFLIQYYNGEERAKGNILERFSAQQFPDLHSELNLSSLELGDSALYFCASSVGSSNEQFFGPGTRLTVL.

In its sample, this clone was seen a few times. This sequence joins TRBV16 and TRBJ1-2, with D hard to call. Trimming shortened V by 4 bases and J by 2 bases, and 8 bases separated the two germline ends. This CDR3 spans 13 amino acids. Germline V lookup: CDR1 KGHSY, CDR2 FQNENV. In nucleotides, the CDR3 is TGTGCCAGCAGCCTAAGGGAGAACTATGGCTACACCTTC. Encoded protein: CASSLRENYGYTF.

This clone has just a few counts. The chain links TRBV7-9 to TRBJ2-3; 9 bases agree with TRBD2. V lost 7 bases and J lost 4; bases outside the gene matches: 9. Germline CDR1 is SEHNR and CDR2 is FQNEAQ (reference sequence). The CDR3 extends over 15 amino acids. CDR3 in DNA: TGTGCCAGCATCCTCTTAGCGGGAGTGTCAGATACGCAGTATTTT. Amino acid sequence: CASILLAGVSDTQYF.

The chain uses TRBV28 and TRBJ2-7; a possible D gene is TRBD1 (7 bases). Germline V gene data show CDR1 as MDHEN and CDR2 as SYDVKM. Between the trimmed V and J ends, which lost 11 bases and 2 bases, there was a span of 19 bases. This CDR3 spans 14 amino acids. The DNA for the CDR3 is TGTGCCTCCGTTGCAGGGGGGCACGCCTACGAGCAGTACTTC. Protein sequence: CASVAGGHAYEQYF.

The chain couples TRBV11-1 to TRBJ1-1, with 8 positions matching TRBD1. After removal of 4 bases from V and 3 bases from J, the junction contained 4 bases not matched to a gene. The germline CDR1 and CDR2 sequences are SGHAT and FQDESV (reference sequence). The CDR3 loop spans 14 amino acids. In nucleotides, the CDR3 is TGTGCCAGCAGCTCGGACAGGGTACACACTGAAGCTTTCTTT. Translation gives CASSSDRVHTEAFF.

CDR3: CASSRQGADRAEAFF. The CDR3 coding sequence is TGTGCCAGCAGTCGACAGGGGGCAGACCGCGCTGAAGCTTTCTTT. The chain joins TRBV28 to TRBJ1-1; 10 bases fit TRBD1. The CDR3 sequence is 15 residues long. V dropped 5 bases and J dropped 6; count of bases not matched to a gene: 9. Germline V CDR1 and CDR2: MDHEN, SYDVKM.

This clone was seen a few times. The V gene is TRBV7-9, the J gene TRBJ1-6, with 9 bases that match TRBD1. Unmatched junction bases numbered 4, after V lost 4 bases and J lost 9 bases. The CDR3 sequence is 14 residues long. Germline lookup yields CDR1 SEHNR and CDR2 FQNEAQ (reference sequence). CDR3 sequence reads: CASSYGQGSSPLHF. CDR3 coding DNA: TGTGCCAGCAGCTATGGACAGGGGAGTTCACCCCTCCACTTT.